This TCR beta chain comes out of a study of cytomegalovirus exposure and HLA in healthy donors. Study overall: Across more than 350 genotyped donors, about 86% landed in the Caucasian-associated ancestry cluster.

13 Jbeta primers and 60 Vbeta primers were used for the PCR. The data were produced by immunoSEQ multiplex PCR, yet TCRdb's version contains in-frame clones alone and is incomplete. This sample's table has about 88,000 clones. CDR3 size: 15 residues. The ends were cut back, 3 bases at V and 1 base at J, with 13 bases in the middle. Germline CDR1 and CDR2: ENHRY and SYGVKD. Note on this clone: Its antigen is as yet unknown.

Notes on the study in general: CMV serostatus was the only recorded immune exposure for donors. Cytomegalovirus association was assigned to over 150 TCR beta chains.

The receptor was derived from a girl aged 5 to 17 in good health and CMV-seropositive. This chain joins TRBV10-3 and TRBJ2-7; the D is unclear. The sequenced material came from PBMCs. The CDR3 here is CAISERGGLSYEQYF. CDR3 DNA sequence: TGTGCCATCAGTGAACGAGGCGGCCTTTCCTACGAGCAGTACTTC.